This is a list of T cell receptor beta chains from one sample in a study of cytomegalovirus exposure and HLA in healthy donors. Data came from immunoSEQ multiplex PCR; TCRdb stores just in-frame clones and leaves some out. The table includes about 120,000 clones, roughly 76% detected once. Source material: PBMCs. These receptors were obtained from a woman between 35 and 50 years old in good health and CMV-seropositive. Both conserved end residues are part of each CDR3.

v_gene: TRBV7-9; CDR3aa: CASSWSGNTGELFF
v_gene: TRBV18; CDR3aa: CASSPLTLAGGPAEQYF
v_gene: TRBV21-1; CDR3aa: CASSKGEDQPQHF
v_gene: TRBV5-1; CDR3aa: CASSLGGLSYNEQFF
v_gene: TRBV6-1; CDR3aa: CASSDAGFVYEQYF
v_gene: TRBV7-9; CDR3aa: CASSLGASGSSYEQYF
v_gene: TRBV5-8; CDR3aa: CASSFRETQYF
v_gene: TRBV2; CDR3aa: CASSTDTYQPQHF
v_gene: TRBV6-5; CDR3aa: CASSSDRRSQPQHF
v_gene: TRBV27; CDR3aa: CASSWSLAGSTEAFF
v_gene: TRBV7-6; CDR3aa: CASSFDRGEAFF
v_gene: TRBV30; CDR3aa: CAWRAGDYNEQFF
v_gene: TRBV11-2; CDR3aa: CASSLTGTDREQYF
v_gene: TRBV6-1; CDR3aa: CASSEAVGQSYGYTF
v_gene: TRBV7-2; CDR3aa: CASSDGQGNTIYF
v_gene: TRBV27; CDR3aa: CASSLLTSGGAYEQYF
v_gene: TRBV30; CDR3aa: CAWSVLPYEQYF
v_gene: TRBV19; CDR3aa: CASSEWRALLNTEAFF
v_gene: TRBV6-1; CDR3aa: CASRYTSFGETQYF
v_gene: TRBV4-1; CDR3aa: CASSQETGGSEAFF
v_gene: TRBV7-6; CDR3aa: CASSLKASGVGELFF
v_gene: TRBV2; CDR3aa: CASNPGSSGELFF
v_gene: TRBV25-1; CDR3aa: CASSPYREDQPQHF
v_gene: TRBV11-2; CDR3aa: CASRPKRYREAFF